This T cell receptor beta chain stems from a study of human T cells and chemical hapten exposure. Study results and limitations: There was no change with DPC sensitization in TCRs above 1 in 1000 frequency.

This sample's time point: patch test 1, 2 weeks after DPC sensitization. Treatment of the sample: therapeutic diphenylcyclopropenone sensitization with weekly scalp DPC. CDR3 length equals 16 residues. The germline CDR1 and CDR2 sequences are LNHNV and YYDKDF (reference sequence). V lost 2 bases, J lost 6 bases, and 8 bases stayed unmatched. A word on this clonotype: Antigen: not known.

TCRdb independently ran MiXCR on the RACE reads; one entry per CDR3 protein. The sample carries 100,000 or so distinct CDR3 sequences, roughly a tenth recorded once. The gene calls are TRBV15 and TRBJ2-2, with 8 bases lining up with TRBD1. Sequenced material: whole blood, taken in connection with sensitization to the hapten diphenylcyclopropenone (DPC). The origin of this receptor is a man aged 40-49 years with alopecia areata. Some clones in this sample may be carry-over from other donors' samples. The CDR3 here is CATSRRGQALPGELFF. CDR3 DNA sequence: TGTGCCACCAGCAGACGGGGACAGGCATTACCCGGGGAGCTGTTTTTT.